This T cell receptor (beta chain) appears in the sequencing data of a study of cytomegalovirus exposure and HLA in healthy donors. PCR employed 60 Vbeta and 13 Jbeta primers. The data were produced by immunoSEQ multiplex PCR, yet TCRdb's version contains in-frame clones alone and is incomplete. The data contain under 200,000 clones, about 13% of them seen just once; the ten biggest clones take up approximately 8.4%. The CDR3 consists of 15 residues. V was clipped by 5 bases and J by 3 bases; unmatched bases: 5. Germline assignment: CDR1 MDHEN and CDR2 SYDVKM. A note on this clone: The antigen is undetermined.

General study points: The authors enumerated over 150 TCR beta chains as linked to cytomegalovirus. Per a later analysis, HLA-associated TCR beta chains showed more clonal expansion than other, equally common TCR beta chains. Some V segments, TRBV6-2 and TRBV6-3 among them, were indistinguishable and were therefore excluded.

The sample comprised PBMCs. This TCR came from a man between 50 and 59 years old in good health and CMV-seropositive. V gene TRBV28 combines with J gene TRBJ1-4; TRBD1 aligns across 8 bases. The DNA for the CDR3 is TGTGCCAGCAGTCCGACACAGGGGGCTAATGAAAAACTGTTTTTT. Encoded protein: CASSPTQGANEKLFF.